This T cell receptor beta chain was sequenced in a study of cytomegalovirus exposure and HLA in healthy donors. This clone was detected only once. What it binds is not known. The PCR employed 60 Vbeta primers together with 13 Jbeta primers. Using immunoSEQ multiplex PCR, the repertoire was profiled, and TCRdb retains in-frame clones only, with some absent. The table has over 90,000 clones, around 79% seen once. Notes on the study in general: Sequences of the TCR beta chain were said to predict the HLA-A and HLA-B alleles of most subjects accurately. Presence/absence analyses took donor sequencing depth as roughly uniform. In terms of immune exposure information, only CMV serostatus was available.

Trimming removed 3 bases from V and 2 bases from J; junction bases left unmatched: 6. This CDR3 is 15 amino acids long. The germline V gene encodes CDR1 LGHNA and CDR2 YSLEER. Sequenced material: PBMCs. The chain carries TRBV4-3 and TRBJ2-7; the match to TRBD1 covers 8 bases. The clonotype originates from an older woman in good health and CMV-seropositive. The CDR3 here is CASSQEARGPYEQYF. The CDR3 coding sequence is TGCGCCAGCAGCCAGGAAGCCAGGGGGCCCTACGAGCAGTACTTC.